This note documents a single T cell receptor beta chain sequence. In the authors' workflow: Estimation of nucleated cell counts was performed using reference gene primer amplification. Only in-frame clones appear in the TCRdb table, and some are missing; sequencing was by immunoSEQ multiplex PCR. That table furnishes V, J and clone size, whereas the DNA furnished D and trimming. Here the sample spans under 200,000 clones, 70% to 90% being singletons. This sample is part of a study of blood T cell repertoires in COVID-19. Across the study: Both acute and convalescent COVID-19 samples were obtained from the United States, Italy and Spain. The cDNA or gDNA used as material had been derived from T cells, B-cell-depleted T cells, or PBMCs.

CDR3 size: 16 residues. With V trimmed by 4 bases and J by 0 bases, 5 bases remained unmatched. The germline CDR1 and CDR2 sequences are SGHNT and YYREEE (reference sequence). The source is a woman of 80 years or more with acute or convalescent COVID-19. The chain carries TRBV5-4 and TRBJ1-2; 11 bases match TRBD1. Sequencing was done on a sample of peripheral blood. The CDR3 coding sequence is TGTGCCAGCAGCCAGGACAGGGGGCCTGCTAACTATGGCTACACCTTC. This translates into CASSQDRGPANYGYTF. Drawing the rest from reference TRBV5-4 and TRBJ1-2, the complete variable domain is ETGVTQSPTHLIKTRGQQVTLRCSSQSGHNTVSWYQQALGQGPQFIFQYYREEENGRGNFPPRFSGLQFPNYSSELNVNALELDDSALYLCASSQDRGPANYGYTFGSGTRLTVV.